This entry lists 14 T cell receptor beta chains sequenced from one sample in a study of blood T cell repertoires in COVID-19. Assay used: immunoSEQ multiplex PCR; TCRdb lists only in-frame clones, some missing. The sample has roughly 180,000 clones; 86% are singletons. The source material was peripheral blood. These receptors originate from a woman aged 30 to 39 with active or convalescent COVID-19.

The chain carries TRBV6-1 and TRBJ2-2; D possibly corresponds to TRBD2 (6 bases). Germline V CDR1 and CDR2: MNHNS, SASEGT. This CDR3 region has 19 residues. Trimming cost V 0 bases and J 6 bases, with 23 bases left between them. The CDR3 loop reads CASSEAIGLAGSLSGELFF. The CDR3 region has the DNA TGTGCCAGCAGTGAAGCTATTGGCCTGGCGGGGAGTTTGTCCGGGGAGCTGTTTTTT.

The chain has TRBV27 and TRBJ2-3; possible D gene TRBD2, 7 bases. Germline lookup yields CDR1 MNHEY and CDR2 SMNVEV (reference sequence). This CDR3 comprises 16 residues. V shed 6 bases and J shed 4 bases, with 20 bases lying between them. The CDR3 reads CASSSPRGARADTQYF. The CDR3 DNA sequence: TGTGCCAGCAGCTCCCCCCGGGGGGCAAGGGCAGATACGCAGTATTTT.

The CDR3 reads CASSLEGSTDTQYF. The DNA of the CDR3 is TGCGCCAGCAGCTTGGAGGGGAGCACAGATACGCAGTATTTT. The genes are TRBV5-1 and TRBJ2-3; D perhaps matches TRBD1 (5 bases). The V end lost 0 bases, the J end lost 0 bases, and 5 bases lay between the germline ends. The CDR3 is 14 residues long. Germline-derived CDR1 and CDR2 are SGHRS and YFSETQ.

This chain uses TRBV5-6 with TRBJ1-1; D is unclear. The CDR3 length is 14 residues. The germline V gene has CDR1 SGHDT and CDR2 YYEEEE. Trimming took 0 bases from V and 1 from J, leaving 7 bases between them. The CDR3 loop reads CASSLAGENTEAFF. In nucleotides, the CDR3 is TGTGCCAGCAGCTTGGCCGGAGAGAACACTGAAGCTTTCTTT. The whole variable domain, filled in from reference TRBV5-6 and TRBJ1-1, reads DAGVTQSPTHLIKTRGQQVTLRCSPKSGHDTVSWYQQALGQGPQFIFQYYEEEERQRGNFPDRFSGHQFPNYSSELNVNALLLGDSALYLCASSLAGENTEAFFGQGTRLTVV.

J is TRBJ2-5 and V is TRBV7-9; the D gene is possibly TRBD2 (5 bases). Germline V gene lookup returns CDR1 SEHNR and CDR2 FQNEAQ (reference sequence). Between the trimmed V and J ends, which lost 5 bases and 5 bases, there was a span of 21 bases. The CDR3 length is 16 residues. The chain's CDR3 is CASSHPLAAVVETQYF. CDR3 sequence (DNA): TGTGCCAGCAGCCACCCTCTAGCAGCAGTTGTGGAGACCCAGTACTTC.

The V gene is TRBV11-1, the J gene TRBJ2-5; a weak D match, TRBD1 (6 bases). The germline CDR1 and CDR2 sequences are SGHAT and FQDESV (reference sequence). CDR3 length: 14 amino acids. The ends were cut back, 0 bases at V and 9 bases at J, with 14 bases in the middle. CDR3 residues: CASSLADRQAAQYF. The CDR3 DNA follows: TGTGCCAGCAGCTTAGCGGATAGACAGGCGGCCCAGTACTTC.

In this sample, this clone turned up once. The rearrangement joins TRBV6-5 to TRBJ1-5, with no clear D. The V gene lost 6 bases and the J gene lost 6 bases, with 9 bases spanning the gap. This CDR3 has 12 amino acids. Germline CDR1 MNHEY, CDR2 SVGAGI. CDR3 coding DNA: TGTGCCAGCAGCACCTCAGGTCAGCCCCAGCATTTT. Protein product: CASSTSGQPQHF.

The CDR3 bases are TGCGCCAGCAGCTTCCCGAGGGGGGGACCCTCCTACAATGAGCAGTTCTTC. It codes for CASSFPRGGPSYNEQFF. The chain links TRBV5-1 to TRBJ2-1; a possible D gene is TRBD2 (7 bases). The CDR3 runs to 17 residues. Germline CDR1 is SGHRS and CDR2 is YFSETQ. Trimming stripped 2 bases from V and 0 bases from J, with 15 bases between.

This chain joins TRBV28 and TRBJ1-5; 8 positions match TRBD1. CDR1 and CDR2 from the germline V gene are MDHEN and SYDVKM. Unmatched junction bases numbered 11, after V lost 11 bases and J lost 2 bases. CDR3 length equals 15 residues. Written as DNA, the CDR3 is TGTGCCTCCGAAACCCCGGGACAGGGCAATCAGCCCCAGCATTTT. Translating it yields CASETPGQGNQPQHF.

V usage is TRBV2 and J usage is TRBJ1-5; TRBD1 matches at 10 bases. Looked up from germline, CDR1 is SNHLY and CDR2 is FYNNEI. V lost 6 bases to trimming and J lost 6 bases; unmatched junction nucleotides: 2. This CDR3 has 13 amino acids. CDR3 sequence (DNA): TGTGCCAGCAGGGGACAGGGGAGTCAGCCCCAGCATTTT. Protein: CASRGQGSQPQHF. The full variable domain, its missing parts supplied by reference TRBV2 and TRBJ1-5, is EPEVTQTPSHQVTQMGQEVILRCVPISNHLYFYWYRQILGQKVEFLVSFYNNEISEKSEIFDDQFSVERPDGSNFTLKIRSTKLEDSAMYFCASRGQGSQPQHFGDGTRLSIL.

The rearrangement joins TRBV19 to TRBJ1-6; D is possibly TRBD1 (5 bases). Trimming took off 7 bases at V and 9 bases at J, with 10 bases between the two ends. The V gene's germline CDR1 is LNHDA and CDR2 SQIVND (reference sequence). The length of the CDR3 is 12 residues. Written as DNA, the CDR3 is TGTGCCAGTACCTCCGGGGGTTCACCCCTCCACTTT. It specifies CASTSGGSPLHF.

The chain's CDR3 is CASSSLYNEQFF. CDR3 coding DNA: TGTGCCAGCAGTTCCTTATACAATGAGCAGTTCTTC. The rearrangement joins TRBV28 to TRBJ2-1; D gene uncertain. Germline values: CDR1 MDHEN, CDR2 SYDVKM. CDR3 size: 12 residues. The V and J ends lost 4 bases and 4 bases respectively, with 5 bases between them.

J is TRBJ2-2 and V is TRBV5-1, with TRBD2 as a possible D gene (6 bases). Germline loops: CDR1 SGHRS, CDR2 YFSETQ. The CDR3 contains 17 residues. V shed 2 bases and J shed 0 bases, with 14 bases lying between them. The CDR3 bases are TGCGCCAGCAGCTTTTGGTTGCGGGATACGAACACCGGGGAGCTGTTTTTT. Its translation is CASSFWLRDTNTGELFF. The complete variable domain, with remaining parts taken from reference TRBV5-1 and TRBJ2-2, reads KAGVTQTPRYLIKTRGQQVTLSCSPISGHRSVSWYQQTPGQGLQFLFEYFSETQRNKGNFPGRFSGRQFSNSRSEMNVSTLELGDSALYLCASSFWLRDTNTGELFFGEGSRLTVL.

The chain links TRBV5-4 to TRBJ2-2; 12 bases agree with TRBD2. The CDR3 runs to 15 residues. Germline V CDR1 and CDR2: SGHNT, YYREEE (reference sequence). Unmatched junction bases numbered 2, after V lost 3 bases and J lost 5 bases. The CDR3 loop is CASSSGLAGTGELFF. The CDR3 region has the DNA TGTGCCAGCAGCTCCGGACTAGCGGGGACCGGGGAGCTGTTTTTT.